The 27 T cell receptor beta chains below were found in one sample sequenced in a study of response to subunit inactivated influenza vaccine. From the RT-PCR reads, TCRdb called clonotypes with MiXCR, one entry per CDR3 protein. The sample includes about 500,000 distinct CDR3 sequences, less than 7.5% of them seen just once. The starting material was PBMCs from blood, obtained about 23 months after vaccination. Every receptor here comes from a man between 50 and 70 years old who received an inactivated influenza vaccine.

In its sample, this clonotype was seen a few times. The chain combines TRBV29-1 with TRBJ1-1; no definite D call. This CDR3 has 13 residues. V lost 2 bases and J lost 2, with 9 bases in between. The germline gives CDR1 SQVTM, CDR2 ANQGSEA. The CDR3 DNA follows: TGCAGCGTTGAACGGGGAGCTAACACTGAAGCTTTCTTT. As protein: CSVERGANTEAFF.

In its sample, this clonotype was seen a few times. This chain links TRBV18 with TRBJ1-6; no clear D gene. Germline values: CDR1 KGHSH, CDR2 LQKENI. The CDR3 contains 16 residues. The V gene lost 2 bases and the J gene lost 9 bases, with 17 bases spanning the gap. This CDR3 is CASSPTAGNSRSPLHF. CDR3 sequence (DNA): TGTGCCAGCTCACCAACCGCCGGGAATTCTCGTTCACCCCTCCACTTT. The complete variable domain, with remaining parts taken from reference TRBV18 and TRBJ1-6, reads NAGVMQNPRHLVRRRGQEARLRCSPMKGHSHVYWYRQLPEEGLKFMVYLQKENIIDESGMPKERFSAEFPKEGPSILRIQQVVRGDSAAYFCASSPTAGNSRSPLHFGNGTRLTVT.

This clonotype has a count of ten or more. V gene TRBV12-3 or TRBV12-4 combines with J gene TRBJ2-2; 10 bases are shared with TRBD1. The CDR3 has 17 residues. The J segment lost 4 bases and the V segment lost 6 bases, leaving 11 bases of the junction unmatched. Here the CDR3 DNA reads TGTGCCAGCAGACCCGGGACAGGGGAAACGTTCACCGGGGAGCTGTTTTTT. Encoded protein: CASRPGTGETFTGELFF.

This clonotype was detected many times. The J gene is TRBJ2-7, the V gene TRBV18, with no clear D. V shed 5 bases and J shed 2 bases, with 7 bases lying between them. Germline V CDR1 and CDR2: KGHSH, LQKENI. The CDR3 is made up of 12 amino acids. The CDR3 DNA follows: TGTGCCAGCTCATCGAGAGCCTACGAGCAGTACTTC. Translated: CASSSRAYEQYF. Full variable domain (rest looked up from reference TRBV18 and TRBJ2-7): NAGVMQNPRHLVRRRGQEARLRCSPMKGHSHVYWYRQLPEEGLKFMVYLQKENIIDESGMPKERFSAEFPKEGPSILRIQQVVRGDSAAYFCASSSRAYEQYFGPGTRLTVT.

This clonotype was detected a few times. This rearrangement joins TRBV4-1 to TRBJ2-1; 10 bases match TRBD1. This CDR3 has 14 residues. V gave up 3 bases and J gave up 9 bases; unmatched junction bases: 5. Germline CDR1 MGHRA, CDR2 YSYEKL. The CDR3 DNA is TGCGCCAGCAGCCAGGGACAGGGGCCCGGTGAGCAGTTCTTC. It translates to CASSQGQGPGEQFF.

This clonotype was detected only a few times. The chain recombines TRBV28 with TRBJ1-6, with TRBD1 identical over 8 bases. CDR1 is MDHEN and CDR2 is SYDVKM in the germline V gene. The junction had 6 bases not matched to a gene; V was cut back by 2 bases and J by 6 bases. This CDR3 contains 16 residues. This CDR3 is CASSLPRGRGNSPLHF. The CDR3 DNA reads as TGTGCCAGCAGTTTACCCAGGGGGCGCGGTAATTCACCCCTCCACTTT.

The V and J genes are TRBV7-2 and TRBJ2-1; 9 bases match TRBD2. CDR3 size: 15 residues. Losses at the gene ends were 5 bases for V and 4 bases for J; bases not matched to a gene: 6. The germline gives CDR1 SGHTA, CDR2 FQGNSA. CDR3 in amino acids: CASSNSGGPYNEQFF. The CDR3 nucleotides read TGTGCCAGCAGCAATAGCGGGGGACCATACAATGAGCAGTTCTTC.

This clonotype was recorded a few times. The J gene is TRBJ2-2, the V gene TRBV25-1, with 10 bases aligning to TRBD2. The trim removed 5 bases at V and 4 bases at J, leaving 4 bases unmatched. CDR1 is MGHDK and CDR2 is SYGVNS in the germline V gene. The CDR3 has 15 residues. The DNA of the CDR3 is TGTGCCAGCAGTCTAGCGGGAGAATCCACCGGGGAGCTGTTTTTT. As protein: CASSLAGESTGELFF.

The chain is built from TRBV5-1 and TRBJ1-2; D is possibly TRBD1 (6 bases). The CDR3 has 13 residues. Trimming took off 7 bases at V and 2 bases at J, with 12 bases between the two ends. Germline V gene lookup returns CDR1 SGHRS and CDR2 YFSETQ. The CDR3 loop reads CASQWDINYGYTF. The CDR3 coding sequence is TGCGCCAGCCAATGGGACATAAACTATGGCTACACCTTC.

This clonotype was seen at least ten times. This chain links TRBV5-1 with TRBJ2-2; 10 bases map to TRBD2. Germline CDR1 SGHRS, CDR2 YFSETQ. This CDR3 spans 16 amino acids. Trimming at V came to 1 base and at J to 0 bases, leaving 0 bases not matched to a gene. Written as DNA, the CDR3 is TGCGCCAGCAGCTTGAGCGGGAGGGCGAACACCGGGGAGCTGTTTTTT. Its protein is CASSLSGRANTGELFF.

A few counts support this clonotype. The chain has TRBV6-5 and TRBJ1-1; D gene uncertain. Germline loops: CDR1 MNHEY, CDR2 SVGAGI. The CDR3 runs to 11 residues. The V gene lost 5 bases and the J gene lost 5 bases, with 6 bases spanning the gap. The CDR3 sequence: CASSTKTEAFF. As DNA, the CDR3 is TGTGCCAGCAGTACAAAGACTGAAGCTTTCTTT.

This clonotype has ten or more counts. The chain uses TRBV7-9 and TRBJ2-7; D unclear. This CDR3 is built from 12 residues. The germline V gene has CDR1 SEHNR and CDR2 FQNEAQ (reference sequence). V was cut by 3 bases and J by 3 bases, with 6 bases left in between. This CDR3 is CASSFLSYEQYF. The CDR3 DNA follows: TGTGCCAGCAGCTTTCTTAGCTACGAGCAGTACTTC. The whole variable domain, remainder taken from reference TRBV7-9 and TRBJ2-7, is DTGVSQNPRHKITKRGQNVTFRCDPISEHNRLYWYRQTLGQGPEFLTYFQNEAQLEKSRLLSDRFSAERPKGSFSTLEIQRTEQGDSAMYLCASSFLSYEQYFGPGTRLTVT.

This clonotype was seen a handful of times. The rearrangement uses TRBV7-2 and TRBJ2-6; D not certain. Trimming removed 6 bases from V and 0 bases from J, with 6 bases in between. Germline CDR1 and CDR2: SGHTA and FQGNSA. The CDR3 runs to 14 residues. The CDR3 protein is CASRTFSGANVLTF. The CDR3 coding sequence is TGTGCCAGCAGAACGTTCTCTGGGGCCAACGTCCTGACTTTC.

This clonotype was detected a few times. The rearrangement links TRBV27 to TRBJ2-1; no clear D gene. The CDR3 length is 16 residues. Trimming stripped 8 bases from V and 0 bases from J, with 17 bases between. Germline V CDR1 and CDR2: MNHEY, SMNVEV (reference sequence). The CDR3 DNA sequence: TGTGCCAGCCGCCAAAATACGGGTAACTCCTACAATGAGCAGTTCTTC. Encoded protein: CASRQNTGNSYNEQFF.

This clonotype was seen a handful of times. The chain uses TRBV29-1 and TRBJ2-1; 12 positions match TRBD1. V trimming: 5 bases; J trimming: 8 bases; junction bases outside the gene matches: 4. The CDR3 spans 13 residues. Germline assignment: CDR1 SQVTM and CDR2 ANQGSEA. In DNA, the CDR3 is TGCAGCGTTTCCGGGACAGGGGGCTATGAGCAGTTCTTC. Encoded protein: CSVSGTGGYEQFF.

This clonotype was seen only a few times. The gene calls are TRBV5-5 and TRBJ2-5, with 12 bases that match TRBD1. V lost 4 bases and J lost 4; bases outside the gene matches: 8. CDR3 length: 16 residues. Germline V gives CDR1 SGHKS, CDR2 YYEKEE (reference sequence). This chain's CDR3 is CASSAPGQGAGETQYF. For the CDR3, the DNA is TGTGCCAGCAGCGCGCCGGGACAGGGGGCTGGAGAGACCCAGTACTTC.

The J gene is TRBJ1-2, the V gene TRBV10-3; D not resolved. The CDR3 covers 14 residues. Germline V gene sequence: CDR1 ENHRY, CDR2 SYGVKD. The V and J ends lost 0 bases and 0 bases respectively, with 5 bases between them. The CDR3 here is CAISESVTNYGYTF. The CDR3 bases are TGTGCCATCAGTGAGTCAGTAACTAACTATGGCTACACCTTC.

This clonotype was seen more than once but under ten times. This chain joins TRBV20-1 and TRBJ2-5, with 9 positions matching TRBD1. The V gene end was trimmed by 6 bases and the J gene end by 1 base; junction bases not matched to a gene: 3. In germline, CDR1 is DFQATT, CDR2 SNEGSKA (reference sequence). The length of the CDR3 is 13 residues. The CDR3 loop reads CSAMGQGQETQYF. The CDR3 nucleotides read TGCAGTGCCATGGGACAGGGCCAAGAGACCCAGTACTTC.

The rearrangement links TRBV20-1 to TRBJ2-4, with 9 bases fitting TRBD1. The germline gives CDR1 DFQATT, CDR2 SNEGSKA (reference sequence). The CDR3 length is 16 residues. V lost 5 bases and J lost 5; bases outside the gene matches: 13. In DNA, the CDR3 is TGCAGTGCTTACCGGGACAGGGTCCTTAGCCAAAACATTCAGTACTTC. Encoded protein: CSAYRDRVLSQNIQYF.

The chain joins TRBV24-1 to TRBJ2-5; weak D call: TRBD2 (5 bases). This CDR3 spans 14 amino acids. Germline V gene data show CDR1 as KGHDR and CDR2 as SFDVKD. Trimming pared 4 bases from V and 5 bases from J, leaving 13 bases between. Here the CDR3 DNA reads TGTGCCACCAGTGACTCAGGAGGTCGGGAGACCCAGTACTTC. Translated, it gives CATSDSGGRETQYF.

V and J are TRBV2 and TRBJ2-7, with 9 bases that match TRBD1. J was trimmed by 4 bases and V by 6 bases; bases with no gene match: 7. CDR3 size: 14 residues. Germline V gene lookup returns CDR1 SNHLY and CDR2 FYNNEI. The CDR3: CASSMGQGHYEQYF. The CDR3 region has the DNA TGTGCCAGCAGCATGGGACAGGGTCATTACGAGCAGTACTTC.

This clonotype has a count of ten or more. The chain employs TRBV4-2 and TRBJ2-7; no clear D. This CDR3 region has 15 residues. Germline V CDR1 and CDR2: LGHNA, YNFKEQ. V lost 0 bases and J 3 bases, leaving 12 bases between the germline ends. CDR3 sequence reads: CASSQDPGGYYEQYF. CDR3 DNA sequence: TGTGCCAGCAGCCAAGACCCAGGCGGTTACTACGAGCAGTACTTC.

This clonotype was seen more than once but under ten times. V usage is TRBV5-1 and J usage is TRBJ2-6; unclear D gene. V lost 4 bases and J 4 bases, leaving 15 bases between the germline ends. Germline assignment: CDR1 SGHRS and CDR2 YFSETQ. This CDR3 is 16 amino acids long. The CDR3 DNA reads TGCGCCAGCAGCCCCGCGTGGGCTACCGGGGCCAACGTCCTGACTTTC. Its protein is CASSPAWATGANVLTF.

This chain joins TRBV2 and TRBJ1-2; D may be TRBD1 (5 bases). The germline V gene encodes CDR1 SNHLY and CDR2 FYNNEI. V was cut by 7 bases and J by 6 bases, with 24 bases left in between. The CDR3 runs 16 residues. Here the CDR3 reads CASNADSTTSPHGYTF. The DNA of the CDR3 is TGTGCCAGCAACGCAGACAGCACGACGAGCCCACATGGCTACACCTTC.

The chain is built from TRBV6-1 and TRBJ1-2; no definite D call. The CDR3 has 14 amino acids. With 7 bases removed from V and 3 bases from J, the gap between germline ends came to 15 bases. CDR1 is MNHNS and CDR2 is SASEGT in the germline V gene. This CDR3 is CASTQVRTYYGYTF. Here the CDR3 DNA reads TGTGCCAGCACCCAAGTGAGGACTTACTATGGCTACACCTTC.

This clonotype occurred a few times. V usage is TRBV29-1 and J usage is TRBJ1-5, with 8 bases that match TRBD1. J gave up 2 bases and V 7 bases, and 4 bases lay outside the gene matches. CDR3 length: 13 residues. The germline V gene has CDR1 SQVTM and CDR2 ANQGSEA. The CDR3 DNA is TGCAGCGCCCAGGGGGCTGGCAATCAGCCCCAGCATTTT. Encoded protein: CSAQGAGNQPQHF.

This clonotype was observed at least ten times. V gene TRBV7-2 combines with J gene TRBJ1-6; D gene uncertain. Germline V gene sequence: CDR1 SGHTA, CDR2 FQGNSA. The CDR3 is 14 amino acids. V was pared by 6 bases and J by 0 bases, with 6 bases between. CDR3 amino acids: CASRRDSYNSPLHF. CDR3 bases: TGTGCCAGCAGAAGGGACTCCTATAATTCACCCCTCCACTTT.